Below are 7 T cell receptor beta chains sequenced from a single sample in a study of CD8 T cells in ankylosing spondylitis. Via MiXCR, TCRdb re-called the 5' RACE reads, giving one row per CDR3 protein. The sample has 45,000 to 60,000 distinct CDR3 sequences; 6.5% to 9% are singletons. The specimen sequenced was blood, either unsorted or a sorted T cell fraction (not recorded which). The receptors stem from a female donor with ankylosing spondylitis or in good health (not recorded which).

There are many counts of this clonotype. This chain joins TRBV2 and TRBJ2-1, with TRBD2 matching 11 bases. V trimming: 5 bases; J trimming: 5 bases; junction bases outside the gene matches: 5. Germline CDR1 reads SNHLY; CDR2 reads FYNNEI. This CDR3 contains 15 residues. The CDR3, as DNA: TGTGCCAGCAGTATCTTAGCGGGGGGGAACAATGAGCAGTTCTTC. Protein product: CASSILAGGNNEQFF.

The V gene is TRBV18, the J gene TRBJ1-2, with D possibly being TRBD1 (6 bases). Trimming shortened V by 5 bases and J by 5 bases, and 18 bases separated the two germline ends. Per the germline V gene, CDR1 is KGHSH and CDR2 is LQKENI. This CDR3 spans 15 amino acids. The CDR3 is CASSAPGTTFYGYTF. The CDR3 DNA is TGTGCCAGCTCAGCGCCCGGGACAACGTTTTATGGCTACACCTTC.

This clonotype showed up many times. V gene TRBV7-3 combines with J gene TRBJ1-5; 11 nucleotides align to TRBD1. V was pared by 2 bases and J by 7 bases, with 10 bases of the junction left unmatched. This CDR3 has 17 amino acids. Germline values: CDR1 SGHTA, CDR2 FQGTGA. In nucleotides, the CDR3 is TGTGCCAGCAGCTTAGACTACGTCCGGGACAGGGGGCAGCCCCAGCATTTT. This gives the protein CASSLDYVRDRGQPQHF.

In this sample, this clonotype turned up once. A much larger clone differs from this one at a single base, so this may be a read error. The chain has TRBV2 and TRBJ1-3, with 7 bases that match TRBD1. This CDR3 has 14 residues. The germline V gene encodes CDR1 SNHLY and CDR2 FYNNEI. CDR3 region: CASSDRDSGNAIYF. DNA for the CDR3: TGTGCCAGCAGCGACAGGGACTCTGGAAACGCCATATATTTT.

This clonotype was found many times. The chain combines TRBV5-1 with TRBJ2-2; D possibly matches TRBD1 or TRBD2 (5 bases each). Trimming pared 1 base from V and 3 bases from J, leaving 16 bases between. Germline V lookup: CDR1 SGHRS, CDR2 YFSETQ. This CDR3 is built from 17 residues. The CDR3 loop reads CASSLRGMGTDTGELFF. The CDR3 coding sequence is TGCGCCAGCAGCTTGCGGGGTATGGGGACGGACACCGGGGAGCTGTTTTTT. The variable domain in full, with the rest retrieved from reference TRBV5-1 and TRBJ2-2, is KAGVTQTPRYLIKTRGQQVTLSCSPISGHRSVSWYQQTPGQGLQFLFEYFSETQRNKGNFPGRFSGRQFSNSRSEMNVSTLELGDSALYLCASSLRGMGTDTGELFFGEGSRLTVL.

The chain combines TRBV7-2 with TRBJ1-2, with 8 bases that match TRBD1. After removal of 3 bases from V and 0 bases from J, the junction contained 12 bases not matched to a gene. CDR3 length: 18 residues. Germline-derived CDR1 and CDR2 are SGHTA and FQGNSA. The CDR3 is CASSFATRDRGANYGYTF. For the CDR3, the DNA is TGTGCCAGCAGCTTCGCAACCCGAGACAGGGGAGCTAACTATGGCTACACCTTC.

This clonotype was observed many times. This chain uses TRBV7-8 with TRBJ1-1, with a tentative D call TRBD1 (5 bases). Looked up from germline, CDR1 is SGHVS and CDR2 is FQNEAQ. Between the trimmed V and J ends, which lost 0 bases and 0 bases, there was a span of 11 bases. The CDR3 has 16 amino acids. The DNA of the CDR3 is TGTGCCAGCAGCTTAGCAGAGACAGCTATGAACACTGAAGCTTTCTTT. Amino acid sequence: CASSLAETAMNTEAFF.